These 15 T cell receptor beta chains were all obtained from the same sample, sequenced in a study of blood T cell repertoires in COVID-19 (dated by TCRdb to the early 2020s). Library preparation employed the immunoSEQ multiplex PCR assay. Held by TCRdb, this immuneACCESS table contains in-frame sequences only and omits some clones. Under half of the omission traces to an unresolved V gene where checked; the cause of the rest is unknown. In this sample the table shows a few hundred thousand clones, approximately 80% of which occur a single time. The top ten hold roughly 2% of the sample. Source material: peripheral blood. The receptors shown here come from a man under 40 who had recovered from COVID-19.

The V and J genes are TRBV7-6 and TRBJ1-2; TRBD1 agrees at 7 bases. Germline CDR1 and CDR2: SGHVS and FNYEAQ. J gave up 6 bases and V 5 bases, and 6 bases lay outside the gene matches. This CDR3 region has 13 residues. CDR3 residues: CASSPTGAHGYTF. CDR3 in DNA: TGTGCCAGCAGCCCAACAGGGGCACATGGCTACACCTTC. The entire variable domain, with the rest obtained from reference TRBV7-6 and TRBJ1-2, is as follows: GAGVSQSPRYKVTKRGQDVALRCDPISGHVSLYWYRQALGQGPEFLTYFNYEAQQDKSGLPNDRFSAERPEGSISTLTIQRTEQRDSAMYRCASSPTGAHGYTFGSGTRLTVV.

This CDR3 is CASSPGTSYETQYF. CDR3 coding DNA: TGTGCCAGCAGCCCGGGGACTAGCTACGAGACCCAGTACTTC. V is TRBV7-3 and J is TRBJ2-5; the match to TRBD2 covers 9 bases. Looked up from germline, CDR1 is SGHTA and CDR2 is FQGTGA. The CDR3 spans 14 residues. Trimming took 5 bases from V and 5 from J; bases not matched to a gene: 6. Variable domain in full (rest from reference TRBV7-3 and TRBJ2-5): GAGVSQTPSNKVTEKGKYVELRCDPISGHTALYWYRQSLGQGPEFLIYFQGTGAADDSGLPNDRFFAVRPEGSVSTLKIQRTERGDSAVYLCASSPGTSYETQYFGPGTRLLVL.

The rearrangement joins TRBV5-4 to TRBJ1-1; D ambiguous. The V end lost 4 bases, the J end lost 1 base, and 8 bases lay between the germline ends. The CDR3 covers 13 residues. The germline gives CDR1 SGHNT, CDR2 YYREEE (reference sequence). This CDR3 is CASSGGANTEAFF. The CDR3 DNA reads TGTGCCAGCAGCGGAGGAGCGAACACTGAAGCTTTCTTT.

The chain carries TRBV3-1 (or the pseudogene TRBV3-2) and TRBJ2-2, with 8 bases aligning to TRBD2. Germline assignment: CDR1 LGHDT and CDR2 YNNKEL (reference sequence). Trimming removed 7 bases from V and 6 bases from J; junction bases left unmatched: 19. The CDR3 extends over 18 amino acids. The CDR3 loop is CASTLAVSGGGLPGELFF. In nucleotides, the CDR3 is TGTGCCAGCACCCTTGCGGTATCCGGGGGGGGGCTACCCGGGGAGCTGTTTTTT.

The CDR3 coding sequence is TGCGCCAGCAGCCCAGCCCTTTCTAGGGGCGAGCAGTACTTC. It encodes CASSPALSRGEQYF. The rearrangement links TRBV5-1 to TRBJ2-7; weak D call: TRBD1 (5 bases). The CDR3 is 14 amino acids. V was cut by 4 bases and J by 6 bases, with 17 bases left in between. In germline, CDR1 is SGHRS, CDR2 YFSETQ.

The CDR3 sequence: CAISLGQGNSPLHF. The DNA of the CDR3 is TGTGCCATCAGTCTGGGACAGGGCAATTCACCCCTCCACTTT. This chain joins TRBV10-3 and TRBJ1-6, with 9 bases aligning to TRBD1. CDR1 and CDR2 (germline): ENHRY, SYGVKD. The CDR3 covers 14 residues. Trimming at V came to 5 bases and at J to 7 bases, leaving 3 bases not matched to a gene.

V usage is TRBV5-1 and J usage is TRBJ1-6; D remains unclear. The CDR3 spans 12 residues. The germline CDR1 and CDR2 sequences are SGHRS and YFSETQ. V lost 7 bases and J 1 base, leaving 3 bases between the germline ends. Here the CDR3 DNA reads TGCGCCAGCCCTTCCTATAATTCACCCCTCCACTTT. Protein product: CASPSYNSPLHF.

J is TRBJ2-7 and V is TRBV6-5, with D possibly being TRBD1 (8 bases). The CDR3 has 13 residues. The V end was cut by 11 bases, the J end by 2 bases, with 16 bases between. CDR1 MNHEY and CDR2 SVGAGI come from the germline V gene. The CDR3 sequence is CACRAGQAYEQYV. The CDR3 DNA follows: TGTGCCTGCCGAGCGGGACAGGCCTACGAGCAGTACGTC.

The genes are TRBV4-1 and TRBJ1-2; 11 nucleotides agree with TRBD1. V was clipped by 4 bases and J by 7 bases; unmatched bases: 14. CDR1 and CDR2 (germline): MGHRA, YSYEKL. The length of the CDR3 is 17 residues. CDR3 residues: CASSPLPSDRGRIGYTF. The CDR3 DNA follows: TGCGCCAGCAGCCCACTCCCTTCGGACAGGGGGCGGATTGGCTACACCTTC.

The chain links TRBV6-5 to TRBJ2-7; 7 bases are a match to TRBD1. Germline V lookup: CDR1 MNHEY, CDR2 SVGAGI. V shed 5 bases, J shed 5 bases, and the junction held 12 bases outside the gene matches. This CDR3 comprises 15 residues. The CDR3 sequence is CASSKGQTPPNEQYF. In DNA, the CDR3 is TGTGCCAGCAGTAAGGGACAGACACCTCCTAACGAGCAGTACTTC.

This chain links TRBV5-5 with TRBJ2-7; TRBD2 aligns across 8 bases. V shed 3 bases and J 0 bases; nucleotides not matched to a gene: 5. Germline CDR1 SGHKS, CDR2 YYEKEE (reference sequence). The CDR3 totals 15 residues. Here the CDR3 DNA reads TGTGCCAGCAGCTCTCTAGCGGGTCTCTCCTACGAGCAGTACGTC. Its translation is CASSSLAGLSYEQYV.

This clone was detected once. DNA of the CDR3: TGTGCCAGCAGCCCCCAGGGGTGGGCGGAGACCCAGTACTTC. This codes for CASSPQGWAETQYF. The V and J genes are TRBV9 and TRBJ2-5; tentative D call: TRBD1 (6 bases). The CDR3 spans 14 residues. V was pared by 4 bases and J by 5 bases, with 15 bases between. Germline loops: CDR1 SGDLS, CDR2 YYNGEE. Supplemented by reference TRBV9 and TRBJ2-5, the full variable domain reads DSGVTQTPKHLITATGQRVTLRCSPRSGDLSVYWYQQSLDQGLQFLIQYYNGEERAKGNILERFSAQQFPDLHSELNLSSLELGDSALYFCASSPQGWAETQYFGPGTRLLVL.

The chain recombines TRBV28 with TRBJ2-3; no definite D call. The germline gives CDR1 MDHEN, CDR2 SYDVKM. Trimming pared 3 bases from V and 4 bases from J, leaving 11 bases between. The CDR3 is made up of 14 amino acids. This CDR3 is CASSFQTDPDTQYF. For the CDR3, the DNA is TGTGCCAGCAGTTTTCAAACAGATCCAGATACGCAGTATTTT.

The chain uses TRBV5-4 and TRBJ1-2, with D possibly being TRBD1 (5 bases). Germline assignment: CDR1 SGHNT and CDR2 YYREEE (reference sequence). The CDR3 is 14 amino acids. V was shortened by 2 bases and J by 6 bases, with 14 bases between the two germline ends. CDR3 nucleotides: TGTGCCAGCAGCTTCGGGCAGGGCGGAGATGGCTACACCTTC. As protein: CASSFGQGGDGYTF.

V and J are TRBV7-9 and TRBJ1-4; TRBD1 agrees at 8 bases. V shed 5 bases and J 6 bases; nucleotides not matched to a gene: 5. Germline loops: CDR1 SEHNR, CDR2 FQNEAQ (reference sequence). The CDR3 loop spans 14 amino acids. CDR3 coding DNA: TGTGCCAGCAGCCCAGACAGGGGAGATGAAAAACTGTTTTTT. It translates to CASSPDRGDEKLFF. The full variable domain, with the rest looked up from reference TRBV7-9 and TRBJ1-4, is DTGVSQNPRHKITKRGQNVTFRCDPISEHNRLYWYRQTLGQGPEFLTYFQNEAQLEKSRLLSDRFSAERPKGSFSTLEIQRTEQGDSAMYLCASSPDRGDEKLFFGSGTQLSVL.